One and the same sample provided the 30 T cell receptor beta chains below, sequenced in a study of TIL therapy for anti-PD-1-resistant metastatic lung cancer. Time point: pre-treatment sample, taken before nivolumab and TIL therapy. Sequencing used immunoSEQ v3. The repertoire was sequenced with immunoSEQ multiplex PCR; TCRdb's copy has only in-frame clones and lacks some. The sample lists 50,000 to 70,000 clones, about 81% occurring once. Sample: blood, taken at baseline. The receptors were gathered from a person aged 25 to 80 with non-small cell lung cancer.

In this sample, this clone turned up once. The CDR3 region has the DNA TGTGCCAGCAGTGCCGGGACCCCGAATGAAAAACTGTTTTTT. This sequence encodes CASSAGTPNEKLFF. J is TRBJ1-4 and V is TRBV2; the D gene is possibly TRBD1 (5 bases). Germline assignment: CDR1 SNHLY and CDR2 FYNNEI. V lost 4 bases, J lost 5 bases, and 11 bases lay in between. There are 14 residues in the CDR3.

This chain joins TRBV7-2 and TRBJ2-3; D call uncertain. Trimming removed 0 bases at V and 3 bases at J, with 10 bases between. The length of the CDR3 is 15 residues. CDR1 is SGHTA and CDR2 is FQGNSA in the germline V gene. In nucleotides, the CDR3 is TGTGCCAGCAGCTTAGCAGGCCATGGGACAGATACGCAGTATTTT. Its protein is CASSLAGHGTDTQYF.

V gene TRBV6-5 combines with J gene TRBJ2-5, with TRBD2 matching over 7 bases. Germline V gives CDR1 MNHEY, CDR2 SVGAGI. V trimming: 1 base; J trimming: 2 bases; junction bases outside the gene matches: 7. The CDR3 totals 16 residues. The CDR3: CASSYWGGLTQETQYF. The CDR3 region has the DNA TGTGCCAGCAGTTACTGGGGGGGACTAACTCAAGAGACCCAGTACTTC.

J is TRBJ2-7 and V is TRBV9; D gene ambiguous. The CDR3 has 15 amino acids. CDR1 and CDR2 (germline): SGDLS, YYNGEE. V lost 4 bases, J lost 2 bases, and 16 bases lay in between. This chain's CDR3 is CASSPTGSPTYEQYF. In DNA, the CDR3 is TGTGCCAGCAGCCCCACGGGTAGTCCAACCTACGAGCAGTACTTC.

A few counts support this clone. The chain combines TRBV6-5 with TRBJ1-2; 7 bases map to TRBD1. Germline trimming cut 9 bases from V and 8 bases from J; bases unmatched to any gene: 18. CDR3 length: 15 residues. Germline V gene data show CDR1 as MNHEY and CDR2 as SVGAGI. The CDR3 region has the DNA TGTGCCAGTTTAGCGACCACAGGGGTACAGCGCGGCTACACCTTC. It yields the protein CASLATTGVQRGYTF.

The chain has TRBV4-1 and TRBJ1-2; D gene unclear. The germline V gene encodes CDR1 MGHRA and CDR2 YSYEKL. Trimming took off 0 bases at V and 4 bases at J, with 15 bases between the two ends. The CDR3 contains 16 residues. CDR3 nucleotides: TGCGCCAGCAGCCAAGATGCTACCGGCCATTTCTATGGCTACACCTTC. This encodes CASSQDATGHFYGYTF.

The chain couples TRBV11-2 to TRBJ2-7; 13 bases agree with TRBD2. The length of the CDR3 is 16 residues. The germline V gene encodes CDR1 SGHAT and CDR2 FQNNGV. Trimming removed 4 bases from V and 4 bases from J; junction bases left unmatched: 7. CDR3 in DNA: TGTGCCAGCAGCTCCAGTTGGACTAGCGGGAGTTACGAGCAGTACTTC. It is translated as CASSSSWTSGSYEQYF.

This clone was detected once. This chain connects TRBV30 to TRBJ1-6; weak D call: TRBD1 (5 bases). Germline assignment: CDR1 GTSNPN and CDR2 SVGIG (reference sequence). With 2 bases removed from V and 10 bases from J, the gap between germline ends came to 9 bases. The CDR3 runs 12 residues. The CDR3 here is CAWSSGQSPLHF. In DNA, the CDR3 is TGTGCCTGGAGTTCCGGACAATCACCCCTCCACTTT. Full variable domain (remainder filled in from reference TRBV30 and TRBJ1-6): SQTIHQWPATLVQPVGSPLSLECTVEGTSNPNLYWYRQAAGRGLQLLFYSVGIGQISSEVPQNLSASRPQDRQFILSSKKLLLSDSGFYLCAWSSGQSPLHFGNGTRLTVT.

V gene TRBV7-2 combines with J gene TRBJ1-3, with 7 bases matching TRBD1. In germline, CDR1 is SGHTA, CDR2 FQGNSA. With V trimmed by 5 bases and J by 3 bases, 10 bases remained unmatched. This CDR3 region has 16 residues. The CDR3, as DNA: TGTGCCAGCAGCCCGAGGGTCCCAGGGGGTGGAAACACCATATATTTT. Protein: CASSPRVPGGGNTIYF.

This clone was observed once. The gene calls are TRBV7-2 and TRBJ2-7, with a weak D call TRBD2 (6 bases). Trimming stripped 1 base from V and 3 bases from J, with 13 bases between. The germline V gene encodes CDR1 SGHTA and CDR2 FQGNSA. The CDR3 is made up of 15 amino acids. CDR3 loop: CASSLGAVEGYEQYF. In DNA form, the CDR3 reads TGTGCCAGCAGCTTAGGGGCCGTGGAGGGCTACGAGCAGTACTTC. The variable domain in full, with the rest retrieved from reference TRBV7-2 and TRBJ2-7, is GAGVSQSPSNKVTEKGKDVELRCDPISGHTALYWYRQSLGQGLEFLIYFQGNSAPDKSGLPSDRFSAERTGGSVSTLTIQRTQQEDSAVYLCASSLGAVEGYEQYFGPGTRLTVT.

A few counts support this clone. The chain is built from TRBV28 and TRBJ1-5; 7 bases map to TRBD1. Germline V lookup: CDR1 MDHEN, CDR2 SYDVKM. J lost 3 bases, V lost 5 bases, and 4 bases had no gene match. This CDR3 is built from 14 residues. The CDR3 nucleotides read TGTGCCAGCAGTCAGACAGGGTCCAATCAGCCCCAGCATTTT. Its translation: CASSQTGSNQPQHF. The full variable domain, its missing parts supplied by reference TRBV28 and TRBJ1-5, is DVKVTQSSRYLVKRTGEKVFLECVQDMDHENMFWYRQDPGLGLRLIYFSYDVKMKEKGDIPEGYSVSREKKERFSLILESASTNQTSMYLCASSQTGSNQPQHFGDGTRLSIL.

The V and J genes are TRBV5-1 and TRBJ1-4; the D is unclear. Germline V gene lookup returns CDR1 SGHRS and CDR2 YFSETQ. The CDR3 sequence is 15 residues long. The V end was cut by 0 bases, the J end by 3 bases, with 9 bases between. The CDR3 coding sequence is TGCGCCAGCAGCTTGGAGGGTCAAGCTAATGAAAAACTGTTTTTT. As protein: CASSLEGQANEKLFF.

This chain uses TRBV7-3 with TRBJ1-4; D is unresolved. The CDR3 loop spans 12 amino acids. The germline gives CDR1 SGHTA, CDR2 FQGTGA. Trimming left V 5 bases short and J 11 bases short, with 12 bases between. CDR3 sequence (DNA): TGTGCCAGCAGCCGTACCGTTGTTAAACTGTTTTTT. Translating it yields CASSRTVVKLFF.

The gene calls are TRBV5-4 and TRBJ2-5; the match to TRBD2 covers 7 bases. V lost 2 bases and J lost 2; bases outside the gene matches: 9. The germline CDR1 and CDR2 sequences are SGHNT and YYREEE (reference sequence). The length of the CDR3 is 16 residues. CDR3 in amino acids: CASSLGLGNRQETQYF. The CDR3, as DNA: TGTGCCAGCAGCTTAGGACTAGGCAACAGACAAGAGACCCAGTACTTC.

The chain uses TRBV28 and TRBJ1-6, with 8 bases lining up with TRBD1. Trimming at V came to 4 bases and at J to 6 bases, leaving 5 bases not matched to a gene. This CDR3 comprises 15 residues. Looked up from germline, CDR1 is MDHEN and CDR2 is SYDVKM. CDR3 sequence: CASSSPQGGNSPLHF. Here the CDR3 DNA reads TGTGCCAGCAGTTCCCCACAGGGGGGTAATTCACCCCTCCACTTT.

The sample holds one count of this clone. The chain couples TRBV6-5 to TRBJ1-4; D is uncertain. The germline CDR1 and CDR2 sequences are MNHEY and SVGAGI. V was trimmed by 3 bases and J by 4 bases, leaving 6 bases between them. The CDR3 runs 13 residues. DNA for the CDR3: TGTGCCAGCAGTTATCGGTTTAATGAAAAACTGTTTTTT. This codes for CASSYRFNEKLFF.

The V and J genes are TRBV6-2 or TRBV6-3 and TRBJ1-5; 9 bases are a match to TRBD1. Germline V gene lookup returns CDR1 MNHEY and CDR2 SVGEGT. This CDR3 contains 15 residues. The V gene end was trimmed by 6 bases and the J gene end by 2 bases; junction bases not matched to a gene: 5. The CDR3 DNA follows: TGTGCCAGCAGCTGGACAGGGGCTGGCAATCAGCCCCAGCATTTT. Encoded protein: CASSWTGAGNQPQHF.

The chain combines TRBV7-6 with TRBJ2-3; D possibly matches TRBD1 or TRBD2 (6 bases each). The CDR3 runs 15 residues. Germline V gene sequence: CDR1 SGHVS, CDR2 FNYEAQ. V lost 5 bases and J 0 bases, leaving 12 bases between the germline ends. DNA of the CDR3: TGTGCCAGCAGCCCGATGGGGGGCAGCACAGATACGCAGTATTTT. This sequence encodes CASSPMGGSTDTQYF.

This clone came up once. The V gene is TRBV7-2, the J gene TRBJ2-3, with D uncertain. The CDR3 is 14 residues long. The V gene's germline CDR1 is SGHTA and CDR2 FQGNSA. The V and J ends lost 2 bases and 2 bases respectively, with 8 bases between them. The CDR3 nucleotides read TGTGCCAGCAGCTTACGACTTTACACAGATACGCAGTATTTT. Residues: CASSLRLYTDTQYF.

The V and J genes are TRBV11-2 and TRBJ2-1, with D perhaps matching TRBD2 (5 bases). This CDR3 is built from 17 residues. CDR1 is SGHAT and CDR2 is FQNNGV in the germline V gene. V lost 3 bases and J lost 2, with 17 bases in between. The CDR3 bases are TGTGCCAGCAGCTTGAGGGTTGAGGGCCTCGCCTACAATGAGCAGTTCTTC. Its translation: CASSLRVEGLAYNEQFF.

V usage is TRBV6-2 or TRBV6-3 and J usage is TRBJ1-5; D ambiguous. V was trimmed by 2 bases and J by 0 bases, leaving 8 bases between them. CDR3 size: 15 residues. The germline V gene encodes CDR1 MNHEY and CDR2 SVGEGT. CDR3 amino acids: CASSYGDYSNQPQHF. As DNA, the CDR3 is TGTGCCAGCAGTTACGGCGACTATAGCAATCAGCCCCAGCATTTT.

The rearrangement links TRBV24-1 to TRBJ2-3; D remains unclear. The V end lost 9 bases, the J end lost 3 bases, and 9 bases lay between the germline ends. CDR1 is KGHDR, CDR2 SFDVKD, per germline. The CDR3 runs 12 residues. The CDR3 is CATAPGTDTQYF. DNA for the CDR3: TGTGCCACCGCTCCAGGAACAGATACGCAGTATTTT.

The chain combines TRBV27 with TRBJ2-1; 8 bases align to TRBD2. V shed 10 bases, J shed 4 bases, and the junction held 12 bases outside the gene matches. From germline, CDR1 is MNHEY and CDR2 SMNVEV (reference sequence). The CDR3 runs 15 residues. The CDR3 nucleotides are TGTGCCACCCGGGGGGGGTCTAGCGGATACAATGAGCAGTTCTTC. Protein product: CATRGGSSGYNEQFF.

The chain recombines TRBV12-3 or TRBV12-4 with TRBJ1-1; D remains unclear. This CDR3 spans 12 amino acids. Trimming removed 6 bases from V and 10 bases from J, with 15 bases in between. CDR3 sequence (DNA): TGTGCCAGCAGCCCCCTACGCTCTCGAGCTTTCTTT. It specifies CASSPLRSRAFF.

The gene calls are TRBV9 and TRBJ1-6; 10 nucleotides line up with TRBD1. The CDR3 is made up of 13 amino acids. V shed 3 bases, J shed 10 bases, and the junction held 1 base outside the gene matches. Germline-derived CDR1 and CDR2 are SGDLS and YYNGEE. CDR3 sequence (DNA): TGTGCCAGCAGCGGGGACAGGGGCTCACCCCTCCACTTT. This gives the protein CASSGDRGSPLHF.

This chain links TRBV12-3 or TRBV12-4 with TRBJ2-2, with D unclear. CDR3 length: 13 amino acids. The V end was cut by 4 bases, the J end by 8 bases, with 11 bases between. In DNA, the CDR3 is TGTGCCAGCAGTTCCCCCTCCAGGGGGGAGCTGTTTTTT. Residues: CASSSPSRGELFF.

The chain uses TRBV3-1 (or the pseudogene TRBV3-2) and TRBJ2-6; 8 positions agree with TRBD1. There are 16 residues in the CDR3. Losses at the gene ends were 8 bases for V and 1 base for J; bases not matched to a gene: 7. Germline lookup yields CDR1 LGHDT and CDR2 YNNKEL (reference sequence). CDR3 in DNA: TGTGCCAGCCAAGGGACAGGCGCATCTGGGGCCAACGTCCTGACTTTC. It encodes CASQGTGASGANVLTF.

This clone appeared a single time. V and J are TRBV7-7 and TRBJ2-2; D possibly corresponds to TRBD2 (6 bases). The CDR3 loop spans 15 amino acids. Germline loops: CDR1 SSHAT, CDR2 FNYEAQ (reference sequence). The V and J ends lost 1 base and 4 bases respectively, with 10 bases between them. The CDR3 DNA reads as TGTGCCAGCAGCTTAGGCGGGGTAGGCACCGGGGAGCTGTTTTTT. Translated: CASSLGGVGTGELFF.

The J gene is TRBJ1-6, the V gene TRBV27; 7 positions agree with TRBD1. Looked up from germline, CDR1 is MNHEY and CDR2 is SMNVEV (reference sequence). The CDR3 extends over 15 amino acids. Trimming cost V 4 bases and J 7 bases; bases outside gene matches: 7. The CDR3 loop reads CASSSQGVINSPLHF. The CDR3, as DNA: TGTGCCAGCAGTTCCCAGGGGGTGATAAATTCACCCCTCCACTTT.

This chain links TRBV18 with TRBJ2-2, with D possibly TRBD1 on 5 matching bases. The CDR3 loop spans 16 amino acids. V lost 1 base and J 4 bases, leaving 13 bases between the germline ends. Germline-derived CDR1 and CDR2 are KGHSH and LQKENI. For the CDR3, the DNA is TGTGCCAGCTCACCACGGGGCCTCCCGCGCACCGGGGAGCTGTTTTTT. It codes for CASSPRGLPRTGELFF.